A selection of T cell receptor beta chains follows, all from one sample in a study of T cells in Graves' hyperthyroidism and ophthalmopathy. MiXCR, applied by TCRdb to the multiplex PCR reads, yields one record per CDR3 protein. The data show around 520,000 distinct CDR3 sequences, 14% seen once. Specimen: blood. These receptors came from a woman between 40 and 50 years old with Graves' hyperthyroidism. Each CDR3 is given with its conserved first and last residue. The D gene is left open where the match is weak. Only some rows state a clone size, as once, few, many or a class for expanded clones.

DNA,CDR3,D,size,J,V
TGTGCCAGCAGTCAACAGGGGCGTTCGAACACCGGGGAGCTGTTTTTT,CASSQQGRSNTGELFF,TRBD1,.,TRBJ2-2,TRBV6-1
TGTGCCAGCAGTCCGCTAGCGCTCGGCTCCTACAATGAGCAGTTCTTC,CASSPLALGSYNEQFF,.,many,TRBJ2-1,TRBV27
TGTGCCAGCAGCTTCCTCTACACCGGGGAGCTGTTTTTT,CASSFLYTGELFF,.,.,TRBJ2-2,TRBV11-3
TGTGCCAGCAGTGAAGCGGGGAGGGGGGACCAGTTCTTC,CASSEAGRGDQFF,.,many,TRBJ2-1,TRBV2
TGTGCCACCAGCAGAGATATGGGATATATTGGAACTGAAGCTTTCTTT,CATSRDMGYIGTEAFF,.,many,TRBJ1-1,TRBV15
TGTGCCAGCTCACCAACGCCAGACAGTGGCTACACCTTC,CASSPTPDSGYTF,.,many,TRBJ1-2,TRBV18
TGTGCCAGCCGGGGGAAACCCTATGGCTACACCTTC,CASRGKPYGYTF,.,many,TRBJ1-2,TRBV27
TGTGCCAGCAGCTTACAAGCGGACCGCACAGATACGCAGTATTTT,CASSLQADRTDTQYF,.,many,TRBJ2-3,TRBV7-2
TGTGCCATCAGTGAGGAGGGGTTAAAGACCCAGTACTTC,CAISEEGLKTQYF,.,.,TRBJ2-5,TRBV10-3
TGTGCCAGCAGCCGGAGACAGGGTGCCACCGGGGAGCTGTTTTTT,CASSRRQGATGELFF,TRBD1,many,TRBJ2-2,TRBV3-1
TGTGCCAGCAGCGGCCGGGGGGGGCTTAGCTCCTACGAGCAGTACTTC,CASSGRGGLSSYEQYF,TRBD2,many,TRBJ2-7,TRBV11-2
TGCAGTGCTCAAAAGCGGGGTTTGGGCAATGAGCAGTTCTTC,CSAQKRGLGNEQFF,TRBD2,many,TRBJ2-1,TRBV20-1
TGTGCCAGCAATACGACGGCGGGCGAAAAACTGTTTTTT,CASNTTAGEKLFF,.,.,TRBJ1-4,TRBV27
TGTGCCAGCAGTGTAATGTGGCAGAATGAGCAGTTCTTC,CASSVMWQNEQFF,.,many,TRBJ2-1,TRBV6-1
TGCGCCAGCAGCTCGGGACAGGGGAATGGCTACACCTTC,CASSSGQGNGYTF,TRBD1,many,TRBJ1-2,TRBV5-1
TGTGCCAGCAGCCCCGGCGGACAGATCCATCAGCCCCAGCATTTT,CASSPGGQIHQPQHF,.,many,TRBJ1-5,TRBV7-2
TGTGCCAGCAGCCAAGTAAGGACAGGAGTGTCCTACGAGCAGTACTTC,CASSQVRTGVSYEQYF,TRBD1,many,TRBJ2-7,TRBV3-1
TGTGCCAGTAGTATGGGGGGCGTCTCTGGGGCCAACGTCCTGACTTTC,CASSMGGVSGANVLTF,.,few,TRBJ2-6,TRBV19
TGCGCCAGCAGCTTGGCCGGGTGGGCCCGCACAGATACGCAGTATTTT,CASSLAGWARTDTQYF,.,.,TRBJ2-3,TRBV5-1
TGTGCCTGGACCACCATGCCCGGGACTAGCGGGGTCCTAGCCAAAAACATTCAGTACTTC,CAWTTMPGTSGVLAKNIQYF,TRBD2,few,TRBJ2-4,TRBV30
TGTGCCAGCAGTTTCATAGGCACTAATGAAAAACTGTTTTTT,CASSFIGTNEKLFF,.,many,TRBJ1-4,TRBV12-3/TRBV12-4
TGCGCCAGCAGCCTTAACAGGGGTAGCTCCTACGAGCAGTACTTC,CASSLNRGSSYEQYF,TRBD1,.,TRBJ2-7,TRBV4-1
TGCGCCAGCAGCCTCGGACTTGTCAATGAGCAGTTCTTC,CASSLGLVNEQFF,.,many,TRBJ2-1,TRBV5-1
TGCAGCGCCAAGGGACAGGGGAGCAATCAGCCCCAGCATTTT,CSAKGQGSNQPQHF,TRBD1,many,TRBJ1-5,TRBV29-1
TGTGCCAGCAGACCTAGCGGGAGACTTGGGACCGGGGAGCTGTTTTTT,CASRPSGRLGTGELFF,TRBD2,.,TRBJ2-2,TRBV6-2/TRBV6-3
TGTGCCAGCAGTTTGACAGGAGCCCCGAACACTGAAGCTTTCTTT,CASSLTGAPNTEAFF,.,few,TRBJ1-1,TRBV27
TGTGCCAGCAGCCCCCCCGGTGGTAGCGGAGATACGCAGTATTTT,CASSPPGGSGDTQYF,.,many,TRBJ2-3,TRBV7-9
TGTGCCAGCAGCTTAGTATCAGGGAAGAACACTGAAGCTTTCTTT,CASSLVSGKNTEAFF,.,many,TRBJ1-1,TRBV7-2
TGCGCCAGCAGCTTGGACCCCCCGAAAGGGATCCACGAGCAGTACTTC,CASSLDPPKGIHEQYF,.,.,TRBJ2-7,TRBV5-1
TGTGCCTGGAATCCCGGGGGAGTAGGCTATGGCTACACCTTC,CAWNPGGVGYGYTF,.,.,TRBJ1-2,TRBV30
TGTGCCAGTAGTCCTAGGACAGGGAGGAGGTACAATGAGCAGTTCTTC,CASSPRTGRRYNEQFF,TRBD1,many,TRBJ2-1,TRBV19
TGTGCCAGCAGCTTCCAGCGGGATAACACCGGGGAGCTGTTTTTT,CASSFQRDNTGELFF,TRBD2,few,TRBJ2-2,TRBV7-3
TGTGCCAGCAGTTACGGGTCAGATACGCAGTATTTT,CASSYGSDTQYF,.,few,TRBJ2-3,TRBV6-9
TGTGCCAGCAGTTTGACAGCGCCCCAACTCTACGAGCAGTACTTC,CASSLTAPQLYEQYF,.,.,TRBJ2-7,TRBV27
TGTGCCAGTAGTATATCTAGCGGGAGTAATGAGCAGTTCTTC,CASSISSGSNEQFF,TRBD2,few,TRBJ2-1,TRBV19
TGTGCCAGCAATTCCCAGGGACAGACTTATGGCTACACCTTC,CASNSQGQTYGYTF,TRBD1,many,TRBJ1-2,TRBV12-3/TRBV12-4
TGTGCCAGCAGCCCCATTGGGGGAACCGTGACCTACGAGCAGTACTTC,CASSPIGGTVTYEQYF,.,few,TRBJ2-7,TRBV6-1
TGTGCCAGCAGCCTACGGCGGGACAGCGGAGAAATAGAGACCCAGTACTTC,CASSLRRDSGEIETQYF,.,many,TRBJ2-5,TRBV14
TGTGCCAGCAGCCAAGTGGGCCGGAAACAAGAGACCCAGTACTTC,CASSQVGRKQETQYF,.,many,TRBJ2-5,TRBV3-1
TGTGCCAGCAGCCCTGTTTCATCCGGGGAGCTGTTTTTT,CASSPVSSGELFF,.,many,TRBJ2-2,TRBV7-8
TGTGCCAGCAGTTTAACCGGGACAGGCAATGAGCAGTTCTTC,CASSLTGTGNEQFF,TRBD1,many,TRBJ2-1,TRBV28
TGTGCCTGGAGTGTACGGCTCCAGCGGTATGTCGATACGCAGTATTTT,CAWSVRLQRYVDTQYF,.,many,TRBJ2-3,TRBV30
TGTGCCAGCCGGTGGCGCGAATCGGGAGTCAACACTGAAGCTTTCTTT,CASRWRESGVNTEAFF,.,few,TRBJ1-1,TRBV5-8
TGTGCCAGCACCCCCAGGACAGGGTGGAACGAGCAGTACTTC,CASTPRTGWNEQYF,TRBD1,few,TRBJ2-7,TRBV5-5
TGTGCCAGCACCACGGGGACAGGGATCTATGAGCAGTTCTTC,CASTTGTGIYEQFF,TRBD1,many,TRBJ2-1,TRBV6-1
TGTGCCAGCAGTTCCTCGGTATATGAACAGTATTTT,CASSSSVYEQYF,.,.,TRBJ2-3,TRBV28
TGTGCCAGCAGTTCTGTCAAATACGGGGAAGGGGAGACCCAGTACTTC,CASSSVKYGEGETQYF,.,.,TRBJ2-5,TRBV27
TGCGCCAGCAGCTTGTCGGACAGCGGTATCAATGAGCAGTTCTTC,CASSLSDSGINEQFF,.,many,TRBJ2-1,TRBV5-1
TGTGCCAGCAGTCCCGGGACTAGCGGGTTTTACGAGCAGTACTTC,CASSPGTSGFYEQYF,TRBD2,.,TRBJ2-7,TRBV4-2
TGCGCCAGCAGCCAACCCGTTGGTACGCAGTATTTT,CASSQPVGTQYF,.,.,TRBJ2-3,TRBV4-1
TGTGCCAGCTCACCTGGGACTCAACTGAACACCGGGGAGCTGTTTTTT,CASSPGTQLNTGELFF,.,many,TRBJ2-2,TRBV18
TGTGCCAGTAGTATGGCCCCGTCCACTGAAGCTTTCTTT,CASSMAPSTEAFF,.,few,TRBJ1-1,TRBV19
TGTGCCAGCAGTGTGACAGGCACGCACCAAGAGACCCAGTACTTC,CASSVTGTHQETQYF,.,many,TRBJ2-5,TRBV28
TGTGCCAGCAGCCTAAGGGGGTTCGGCGGCGAGACCCAGTACTTC,CASSLRGFGGETQYF,.,many,TRBJ2-5,TRBV28
TGTGCCAGCAGTGATTGGAGTCAGCCCCAGCATTTT,CASSDWSQPQHF,.,.,TRBJ1-5,TRBV2
TGTGCCACCGCCCGGACAGGGTCCTCTGGGGCCAACGTCCTGACTTTC,CATARTGSSGANVLTF,TRBD1,many,TRBJ2-6,TRBV6-2/TRBV6-3
TGTGCCAGCAGCTTAATTACCGGGACAGGGTCACGAGCTTTCTTT,CASSLITGTGSRAFF,TRBD1,many,TRBJ1-1,TRBV28
TGTGCCAGCAGTGAAGCCTCTAGCGGGACAGGCACAGATACGCAGTATTTT,CASSEASSGTGTDTQYF,TRBD2,many,TRBJ2-3,TRBV6-1
TGTGCCAGCAGCTTAATGGGTATCTCCGGGGCCAACGTCCTGACTTTC,CASSLMGISGANVLTF,.,few,TRBJ2-6,TRBV7-9